Listed below are T cell receptor beta chains from one sample, sequenced in a study of shared clonotypes between healthy human individuals. Sequencing used immunoSEQ multiplex PCR; TCRdb keeps in-frame clones, though not all of them. The sample carries about a million clones, around 77% recorded once. The sequencing sample was made of memory CD4+ T cells from PBMCs. These receptors originate from a man aged 18 to 35 in good health. Some clones in this sample may be carry-over from other donors' samples. The CDR3 runs from the conserved cysteine through the conserved F or W. A D gene is named only where the DNA matches it firmly. A row's size may be missing; if present it is once, few, many or a size class.

D gene	CDR3 length	clone size	J gene	V gene	CDR3 protein	CDR3 DNA
.	14	.	TRBJ2-2	TRBV4-1	CASSQDGGSGELFF	TGCGCCAGCAGCCAAGACGGTGGGAGCGGGGAGCTGTTTTTT
TRBD1	17	.	TRBJ1-2	TRBV18	CASSPLAGGEGDYGYTF	TGTGCCAGCTCACCACTGGCAGGGGGCGAAGGCGACTATGGCTACACCTTC
.	13	many	TRBJ1-5	TRBV2	CASTTDLNQPQHF	TGTGCCAGCACGACAGACCTTAATCAGCCCCAGCATTTT
TRBD1	14	.	TRBJ1-5	TRBV2	CASSGTGGDQPQHF	TGTGCCAGCAGTGGGACAGGAGGAGATCAGCCCCAGCATTTT
.	15	.	TRBJ2-3	TRBV5-1	CASSSTGTYTDTQYF	TGCGCCAGCAGCTCTACAGGAACCTACACAGATACGCAGTATTTT
TRBD1	14	once	TRBJ1-5	TRBV28	CASRTTGRLGPQHF	TGTGCCAGCAGGACGACAGGGAGGCTAGGTCCCCAGCATTTT
TRBD2	11	.	TRBJ2-7	TRBV28	CASAGLYEQYF	TGTGCCAGCGCGGGACTATACGAGCAGTACTTC
.	15	.	TRBJ2-1	TRBV5-1	CASSLAGRGLNEQFF	TGCGCCAGCAGCTTGGCCGGGCGGGGGCTGAATGAGCAGTTCTTC
.	15	.	TRBJ1-5	TRBV28	CATIGQVDSNQPQHF	TGTGCCACTATAGGGCAGGTCGATAGCAATCAGCCCCAGCATTTT
TRBD1	13	.	TRBJ2-5	TRBV4-1	CASSLTGGETQYF	TGCGCCAGCAGCCTTACAGGGGGGGAGACCCAGTACTTC
TRBD2	14	.	TRBJ2-1	TRBV5-1	CASSLVAGYNEQFF	TGCGCCAGCAGCTTGGTAGCGGGATACAATGAGCAGTTCTTC
.	11	.	TRBJ1-2	TRBV28	CASSSNSGYTF	TGTGCCAGCAGTTCGAATTCGGGCTACACCTTC